This T cell receptor (beta chain) came from a study of shared clonotypes between healthy human individuals. A note on this clone: Other DNA sequences in the sample encode the same CDR3.

V was trimmed by 0 bases and J by 5 bases, leaving 6 bases between them. Germline V CDR1 and CDR2: LGHNT, FRNRAP. This CDR3 has 13 amino acids. Assay used: immunoSEQ multiplex PCR; TCRdb lists only in-frame clones, some missing. The sample records roughly 2,500,000 clones, roughly 93% being singletons. Sequencing was performed on naive CD4+ T cells from PBMCs. As for subset: CD45RA+ positively selected. The receptor was derived from a man in his late teens or twenties in good health. Some clones in this sample may be carry-over from other donors' samples. The rearrangement uses TRBV12-5 and TRBJ2-3; tentative D call: TRBD2 (6 bases). The DNA for the CDR3 is TGTGCTAGTGGTTTGGTCGGGGGAGATACGCAGTATTTT. As protein: CASGLVGGDTQYF.